The rows below give T cell receptor beta chains drawn from one sample of a study of T cell responses to AZD1222 COVID-19 vaccine. Using immunoSEQ multiplex PCR, the repertoire was profiled, and TCRdb retains in-frame clones only, with some absent. The sample lists some 250,000 clones; 90% to 95% were seen once. This material consisted of peripheral blood, taken 28 days after the second AZD1222 dose. The receptors were gathered from an adult who received the AZD1222 COVID-19 vaccine. The conserved cysteine and the conserved F or W are not part of the CDR3 here. Size is stated for part of the rows, as once, few or many counts, or as a class when the clone is expanded.

j_gene: TRBJ2-7; abundance: -; v_gene: TRBV2; CDR3aa: ASSDLAGVYEQY
j_gene: TRBJ1-5; abundance: -; v_gene: TRBV2; CDR3aa: ASSAVGGSNQPQH
j_gene: TRBJ1-5; abundance: -; v_gene: TRBV27; CDR3aa: ASSSGQYSNQPQH
j_gene: TRBJ2-1; abundance: -; v_gene: TRBV3-1/TRBV3-2; CDR3aa: ASSHVPEAEQF
j_gene: TRBJ2-7; abundance: -; v_gene: TRBV11-3; CDR3aa: ASSLGGRGGEQY
j_gene: TRBJ1-2; abundance: -; v_gene: TRBV28; CDR3aa: ASSPGPVHYGYT
j_gene: TRBJ1-6; abundance: -; v_gene: TRBV6-5; CDR3aa: ASSYEYNSPLH
j_gene: TRBJ2-7; abundance: -; v_gene: TRBV7-8; CDR3aa: ASSFGSFPYEQY
j_gene: TRBJ1-1; abundance: -; v_gene: TRBV18; CDR3aa: ASSPQERPPLAF
j_gene: TRBJ1-5; abundance: -; v_gene: TRBV2; CDR3aa: ASSPQGTRNQPQH
j_gene: TRBJ1-3; abundance: -; v_gene: TRBV28; CDR3aa: ASIDSREGNTIY
j_gene: TRBJ1-6; abundance: -; v_gene: TRBV5-5; CDR3aa: ASSSGGSYNSPLH
j_gene: TRBJ2-4; abundance: -; v_gene: TRBV2; CDR3aa: ASAPFARPNIQY
j_gene: TRBJ2-3; abundance: -; v_gene: TRBV7-9; CDR3aa: ASSLASYTQY
j_gene: TRBJ1-4; abundance: -; v_gene: TRBV2; CDR3aa: ASSRRRQGDEKLF
j_gene: TRBJ2-3; abundance: -; v_gene: TRBV19; CDR3aa: ASSYGTGVSTDTQY
j_gene: TRBJ1-4; abundance: -; v_gene: TRBV9; CDR3aa: ASSAAPGLNEKLF
j_gene: TRBJ1-5; abundance: -; v_gene: TRBV7-9; CDR3aa: ASSFSGINQPQH
j_gene: TRBJ2-7; abundance: -; v_gene: TRBV5-4; CDR3aa: ASSWGATPSSYEQY
j_gene: TRBJ1-3; abundance: once; v_gene: TRBV5-1; CDR3aa: ASSKGQGSSGNTIY